The sequence of this T cell receptor (beta chain) was determined in a study of beta chain features in type 1 diabetes (dated by TCRdb to about 2018). For context, the study as a whole: Mean age, gender distribution, total cell number and subset yield did not differ between patients and healthy donors. A total of 85 million to 140 million sorted cells were examined across all samples, and a strong correlation was observed between cell number per subset and RNA yield. In the study, recently diagnosed type 1 diabetes patients and matched healthy donors were compared on the TCRB repertoires of their sorted circulating CD4+ T cell subsets. Regulatory and stem cell-like memory subsets were isolated from only 8 patients and roughly 8 healthy donors, whereas naive and central memory subsets came from all 30 or so donors.

A single peripheral blood draw of around 120 mL on average was collected from each donor into heparinised tubes. Using a panel that included CD45RO, CCR7, CD25, CD127, CD95 and CD27, naive, central memory, regulatory and stem cell-like memory CD4+ T cells were sorted on a BD FACSAria II. Purity was above 95% for every sorted population. PBMCs were isolated right away by Lymphoprep density gradient centrifugation and were stained directly, without culture. To minimize batch effects, samples were stained and sorted in pairs, one healthy donor with one patient per experiment. The research as a whole found: Shorter templates might have been favored by PCR, but patient and control samples were amplified and corrected together, so both groups would have been affected equally by any skew. Because cDNA was sequenced instead of genomic DNA, activated cells with high expression could be over-represented, although the groups did not differ in activation or CD3 levels. Fewer insertions and more nucleotide deletions at VDJ recombination sites were observed in patients with type 1 diabetes, implying thymic rearrangement abnormalities. Naive, central memory and regulatory TCRB repertoires appeared to be more similar among patients than among healthy donors. Because the HLA sub-analyses included only small numbers of individuals, any influence of HLA type on TCRB rearrangement was left unresolved. A moderate but significant shortening of TCRB CDR3 length was observed in type 1 diabetes patients in all four CD4+ subsets.

The entire isolated RNA was reverse transcribed using the High Capacity cDNA Reverse Transcription Kit, and thus expressed TCRB transcripts were sequenced. Deep immunoSEQ sequencing was performed on naive, central memory and regulatory T cell samples, with an average of roughly 3.6 million total reads per sample. Sorted cells were lysed in RLT buffer, and RNA was extracted using DNase-treated RNeasy Micro or Mini kits according to cell number. To prevent cross-contamination, each cell subset was processed individually, whereas patient and healthy donor samples were processed jointly. Using the immunoSEQ multiplex PCR, TCRB sequences were amplified from cDNA into 87-bp fragments spanning the CDR3 region. Amplicons were sequenced on the Illumina HiSeq platform. As for the authors' bioinformatics: PCR bias was computationally corrected using synthetic template baselines, reads within Hamming distance 2 were collapsed, and singletons that could not be merged were discarded. Reads were aligned against IMGT to assign V, D and J genes, CDR3 length and insertions or deletions at six rearrangement sites. Within each subset, clonotype counts were normalized to sorted cell number, and only after that were true diversity and Gini coefficients computed with the tcR R package. Repertoire sharing was quantified using the overlap coefficient calculated on TCRB nucleotide sequences. Out-of-frame TCRB sequences from naive cells were analyzed as a proxy for the pre-selection repertoire. Here the immuneACCESS table is served through TCRdb, limited to in-frame sequences with V and J called. Missing clones are a known gap in these copies; in checked studies unresolved V genes cover under half, and the rest lacks a known reason. That table furnishes V, J and clone size, whereas the DNA furnished D and trimming. The sample contains 810,000 or so clones, about a sixth of them found a single time. Of the sample, roughly 0.025% falls within the top ten clones.

CDR3 length: 15 amino acids, cysteine to phenylalanine. Solely the CDR3 DNA is kept, with 45 bases framed from the first base. V lost 6 bases and J lost 3 bases, and the count of bases not matched to a germline gene is 9. CDR1 MNHEY and CDR2 SVGAGI were looked up in the germline V gene. In the case of this clone: Its specific antigen is unknown. Base-call qualities are not available, and no considerably larger clone is one nucleotide away.

Sample: naive CD4+ T cells from blood. The cell subset or site label for this specimen denotes: true naive CD4+ T cells. The chain was built from TRBV6-5 and TRBJ2-7; TRBD1 lines up with 9 middle nucleotides. This receptor was obtained from a young woman in good health. The CDR3 protein sequence reads: CASRTSPGQGYEQYF. The DNA reads TGTGCCAGCAGGACCAGTCCGGGACAGGGCTACGAGCAGTACTTC.